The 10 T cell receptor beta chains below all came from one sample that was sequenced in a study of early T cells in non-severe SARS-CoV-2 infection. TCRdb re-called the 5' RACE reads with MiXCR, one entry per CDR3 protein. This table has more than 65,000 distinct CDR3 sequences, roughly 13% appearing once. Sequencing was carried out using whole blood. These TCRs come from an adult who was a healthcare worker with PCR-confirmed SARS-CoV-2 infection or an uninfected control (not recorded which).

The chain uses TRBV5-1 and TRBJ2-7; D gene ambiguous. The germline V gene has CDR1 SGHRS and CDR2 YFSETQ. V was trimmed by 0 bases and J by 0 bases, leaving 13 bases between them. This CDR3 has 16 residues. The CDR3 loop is CASSLAGLRNSYEQYF. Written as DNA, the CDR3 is TGCGCCAGCAGCTTGGCCGGCCTGCGGAACTCCTACGAGCAGTACTTC.

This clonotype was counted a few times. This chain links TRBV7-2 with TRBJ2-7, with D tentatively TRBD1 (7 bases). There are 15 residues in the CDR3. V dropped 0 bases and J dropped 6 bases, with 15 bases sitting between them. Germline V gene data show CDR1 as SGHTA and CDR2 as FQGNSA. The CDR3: CASSLALTRTGEQYF. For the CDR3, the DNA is TGTGCCAGCAGCTTAGCCCTGACTAGGACAGGCGAGCAGTACTTC. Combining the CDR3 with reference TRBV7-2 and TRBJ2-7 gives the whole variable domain GAGVSQSPSNKVTEKGKDVELRCDPISGHTALYWYRQSLGQGLEFLIYFQGNSAPDKSGLPSDRFSAERTGGSVSTLTIQRTQQEDSAVYLCASSLALTRTGEQYFGPGTRLTVT.

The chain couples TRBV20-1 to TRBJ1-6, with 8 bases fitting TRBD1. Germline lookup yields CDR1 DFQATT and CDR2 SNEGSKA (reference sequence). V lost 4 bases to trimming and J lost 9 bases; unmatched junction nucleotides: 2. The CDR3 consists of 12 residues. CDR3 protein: CSATRGLSPLHF. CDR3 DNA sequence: TGCAGTGCTACCAGGGGGCTTTCACCCCTCCACTTT.

DNA for the CDR3: TGTGCCAGCAGCTTCCTTCAGGGGAGGGTCAATGAGCAGTTCTTC. It is translated as CASSFLQGRVNEQFF. The V and J genes are TRBV5-6 and TRBJ2-1, with D possibly matching TRBD2 (7 bases). The length of the CDR3 is 15 residues. Germline V gene lookup returns CDR1 SGHDT and CDR2 YYEEEE. Trimming cost V 2 bases and J 6 bases, with 15 bases left between them.

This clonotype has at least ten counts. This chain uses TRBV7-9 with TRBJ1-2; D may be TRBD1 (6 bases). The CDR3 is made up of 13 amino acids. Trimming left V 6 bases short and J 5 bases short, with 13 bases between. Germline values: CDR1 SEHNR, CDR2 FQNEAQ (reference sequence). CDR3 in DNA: TGTGCCAGCAGTGTAGGACAGATGTATGGCTACACCTTC. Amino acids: CASSVGQMYGYTF. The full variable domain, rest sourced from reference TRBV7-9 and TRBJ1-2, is DTGVSQNPRHKITKRGQNVTFRCDPISEHNRLYWYRQTLGQGPEFLTYFQNEAQLEKSRLLSDRFSAERPKGSFSTLEIQRTEQGDSAMYLCASSVGQMYGYTFGSGTRLTVV.

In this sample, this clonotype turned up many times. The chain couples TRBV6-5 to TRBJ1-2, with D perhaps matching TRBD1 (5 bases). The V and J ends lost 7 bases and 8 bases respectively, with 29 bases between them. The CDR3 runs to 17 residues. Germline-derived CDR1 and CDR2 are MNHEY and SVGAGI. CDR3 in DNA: TGTGCCAGCACCCCGGGGGGAGGGGTGGTGTTGTCGGACGGCTACACCTTC. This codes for CASTPGGGVVLSDGYTF.

Here the CDR3 reads CASSIDPGGYTEAFF. DNA of the CDR3: TGTGCCAGTAGTATAGATCCGGGGGGGTACACTGAAGCTTTCTTT. This sequence joins TRBV19 and TRBJ1-1, with TRBD1 as a possible D gene (5 bases). Germline V lookup: CDR1 LNHDA, CDR2 SQIVND (reference sequence). V dropped 0 bases and J dropped 3 bases, with 11 bases sitting between them. CDR3 size: 15 residues.

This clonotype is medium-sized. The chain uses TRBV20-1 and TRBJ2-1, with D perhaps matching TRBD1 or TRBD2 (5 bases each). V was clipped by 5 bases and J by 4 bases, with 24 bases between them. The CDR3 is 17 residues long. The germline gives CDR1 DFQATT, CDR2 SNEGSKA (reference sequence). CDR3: CSAAPDWWDGEYNEQFF. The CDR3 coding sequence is TGCAGTGCTGCGCCCGATTGGTGGGACGGCGAGTACAATGAGCAGTTCTTC.

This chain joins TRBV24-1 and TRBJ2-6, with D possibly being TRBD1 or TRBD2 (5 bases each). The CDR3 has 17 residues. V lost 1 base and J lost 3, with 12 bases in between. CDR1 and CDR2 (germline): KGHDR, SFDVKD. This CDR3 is CATSDFAQGDGANVLTF. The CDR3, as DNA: TGTGCCACCAGTGATTTTGCGCAGGGAGATGGGGCCAACGTCCTGACTTTC.

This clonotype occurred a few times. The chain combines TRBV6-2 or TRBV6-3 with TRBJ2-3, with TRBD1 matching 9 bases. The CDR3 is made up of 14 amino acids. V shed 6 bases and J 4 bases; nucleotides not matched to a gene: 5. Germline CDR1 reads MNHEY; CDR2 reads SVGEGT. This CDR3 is CASRPRTGADTQYF. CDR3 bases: TGTGCCAGCAGACCCAGGACAGGGGCAGATACGCAGTATTTT.